Below are 24 T cell receptor beta chains sequenced from a single sample in a study of vaccination and CD4 T cells after COVID-19. Their antigens are not known. The study sequenced cultured CD4+ T cell DNA using the Oncomine TCR Beta short-read assay. TCRdb reprocessed the PCR reads via MiXCR and lists one record per CDR3 protein. The table shows more than 20,000 distinct CDR3 sequences, with 41% occurring only once. The time point denotes: late sampling 161 to 241 days after vaccination in a few convalescent patients. Described treatment: roughly 11-day PBMC culture with coronavirus spike peptide pools or control peptides (ViraFEST assay). Sample: CD4+ T cells from blood, cultured in vitro, taken about 7 months after SARS-CoV-2 vaccination. These receptors were obtained from a human donor who had recovered from COVID-19.

The chain combines TRBV7-3 with TRBJ1-1, with 7 bases lining up with TRBD1. From germline, CDR1 is SGHTA and CDR2 FQGTGA. Trimming cost V 6 bases and J 1 base; bases outside gene matches: 5. CDR3 size: 14 residues. CDR3 in amino acids: CASREGAGNTEAFF. Here the CDR3 DNA reads TGTGCCAGCAGGGAGGGGGCTGGGAACACTGAAGCTTTCTTT.

The chain uses TRBV7-2 and TRBJ2-1; the match to TRBD2 covers 9 bases. The CDR3 covers 15 residues. In germline, CDR1 is SGHTA, CDR2 FQGNSA. Germline trimming cut 6 bases from V and 6 bases from J; bases unmatched to any gene: 9. The CDR3 DNA is TGTGCCAGCAGACATCCGGGACTAGCATCCAATGAGCAGTTCTTC. Residues: CASRHPGLASNEQFF.

The sample holds a few counts of this clonotype. The CDR3 loop is CASSTTGYTGELFF. For the CDR3, the DNA is TGTGCCAGCAGTACAACCGGGTACACCGGGGAGCTGTTTTTT. The chain is built from TRBV28 and TRBJ2-2; no firm D call. There are 14 residues in the CDR3. The germline V and J ends were trimmed by 5 bases and 3 bases, with 10 bases remaining between them. Germline V gene sequence: CDR1 MDHEN, CDR2 SYDVKM. The whole variable domain, filled in from reference TRBV28 and TRBJ2-2, reads DVKVTQSSRYLVKRTGEKVFLECVQDMDHENMFWYRQDPGLGLRLIYFSYDVKMKEKGDIPEGYSVSREKKERFSLILESASTNQTSMYLCASSTTGYTGELFFGEGSRLTVL.

The J gene is TRBJ2-1, the V gene TRBV20-1, with a possible D match to TRBD2 (6 bases). The CDR3 covers 14 residues. Germline V gene sequence: CDR1 DFQATT, CDR2 SNEGSKA (reference sequence). V was pared by 7 bases and J by 2 bases, with 15 bases between. The CDR3 DNA follows: TGCAGTGTAAGCACCGGGGGAACCTACAATGAGCAGTTCTTC. Amino acid sequence: CSVSTGGTYNEQFF.

CDR3: CASSRGDRNYEQYF. The DNA for the CDR3 is TGTGCCAGCAGCCGAGGTGACAGGAACTACGAGCAGTACTTC. V gene TRBV6-1 combines with J gene TRBJ2-7; D may be TRBD1 (6 bases). The CDR3 length is 14 residues. With 6 bases removed from V and 3 bases from J, the gap between germline ends came to 15 bases. CDR1 and CDR2 from the germline V gene are MNHNS and SASEGT.

In DNA, the CDR3 is TGCAGTGCCCACCCGGCTAGCGGGAGCGGGATAGCCAAAAACATTCAGTACTTC. The encoded protein is CSAHPASGSGIAKNIQYF. The J gene is TRBJ2-4, the V gene TRBV20-1, with 10 nucleotides matching TRBD2. The V segment lost 6 bases and the J segment 0 bases; nucleotides outside the gene matches: 14. The length of the CDR3 is 18 residues. The germline V gene has CDR1 DFQATT and CDR2 SNEGSKA (reference sequence).

The rearrangement joins TRBV20-1 to TRBJ2-2; D is unclear. Trimming pared 1 base from V and 6 bases from J, leaving 9 bases between. This CDR3 has 13 amino acids. The germline CDR1 and CDR2 sequences are DFQATT and SNEGSKA (reference sequence). The CDR3 protein is CSARGETAGELFF. Here the CDR3 DNA reads TGCAGTGCTAGAGGAGAGACGGCCGGGGAGCTGTTTTTT.

This clonotype was observed a few times. This rearrangement joins TRBV7-3 to TRBJ2-1; D tentatively reads TRBD1 or TRBD2 (5 bases each). Germline lookup yields CDR1 SGHTA and CDR2 FQGTGA. This CDR3 contains 14 residues. The V end lost 3 bases, the J end lost 2 bases, and 8 bases lay between the germline ends. The CDR3 loop is CASSLGVPYNEQFF. The CDR3 DNA is TGTGCCAGCAGCTTGGGGGTGCCCTACAATGAGCAGTTCTTC.

This chain links TRBV6-1 with TRBJ2-1; 8 bases align to TRBD2. CDR1 and CDR2 from the germline V gene are MNHNS and SASEGT. This CDR3 contains 16 residues. The V and J ends lost 6 bases and 7 bases, in that order; junction bases with no gene match: 14. Written as DNA, the CDR3 is TGTGCCAGCAGCGGTAGGACGGGAGGGCCCCGGAATGAGCAGTTCTTC. This translates into CASSGRTGGPRNEQFF.

This chain uses TRBV6-1 with TRBJ1-5; 9 bases align to TRBD1. The CDR3 is made up of 14 amino acids. After removal of 6 bases from V and 7 bases from J, the junction contained 7 bases not matched to a gene. Germline CDR1 MNHNS, CDR2 SASEGT. The CDR3 reads CASSRDREIQPQHF. The DNA of the CDR3 is TGTGCCAGCAGCCGGGACAGGGAAATCCAGCCCCAGCATTTT.

V usage is TRBV7-9 and J usage is TRBJ2-1, with 8 bases that match TRBD2. V lost 4 bases to trimming and J lost 0 bases; unmatched junction nucleotides: 14. Germline V gene data show CDR1 as SEHNR and CDR2 as FQNEAQ (reference sequence). There are 19 residues in the CDR3. The CDR3 is CASSSRSGSGVVSYNEQFF. The CDR3 nucleotides are TGTGCCAGCAGCTCCAGGAGTGGTAGCGGGGTTGTCTCCTACAATGAGCAGTTCTTC.

The chain combines TRBV20-1 with TRBJ2-6; 7 nucleotides agree with TRBD1. The germline V gene has CDR1 DFQATT and CDR2 SNEGSKA (reference sequence). The CDR3 runs to 20 residues. The J segment lost 2 bases and the V segment lost 0 bases, leaving 16 bases of the junction unmatched. Here the CDR3 reads CSAREPSGSGGKAGANVLTF. In nucleotides, the CDR3 is TGCAGTGCTAGAGAGCCATCCGGCTCAGGGGGAAAAGCTGGGGCCAACGTCCTGACTTTC.

This clonotype was found a few times. The chain employs TRBV7-9 and TRBJ2-5, with no clear D. From germline, CDR1 is SEHNR and CDR2 FQNEAQ (reference sequence). Deletions cut 2 bases from V and 2 bases from J, with 6 bases between. The CDR3 length is 13 residues. The CDR3 nucleotides read TGTGCCAGCAGCTTAATCCCACAAGAGACCCAGTACTTC. Its translation: CASSLIPQETQYF.

The rearrangement joins TRBV20-1 to TRBJ2-1; the D is unclear. Germline V gives CDR1 DFQATT, CDR2 SNEGSKA (reference sequence). Trimming stripped 4 bases from V and 2 bases from J, with 18 bases between. CDR3 length: 16 amino acids. In DNA, the CDR3 is TGCAGTGCTATCCGTCGAGAGCGAGGAACCTACAATGAGCAGTTCTTC. Translation: CSAIRRERGTYNEQFF.

This clonotype was seen a few times. The chain's CDR3 is CSVTGTVTYEQYF. The DNA of the CDR3 is TGCAGTGTCACCGGGACGGTGACCTACGAGCAGTACTTC. The chain recombines TRBV20-1 with TRBJ2-7; either TRBD1 or TRBD2 may supply D (5 bases each). The CDR3 contains 13 residues. Between the trimmed V and J ends, which lost 7 bases and 2 bases, there was a span of 15 bases. CDR1 and CDR2 (germline): DFQATT, SNEGSKA (reference sequence).

This clonotype was picked up a small number of times. The chain's CDR3 is CASSLRTLGLDADTQYF. DNA of the CDR3: TGTGCCAGCAGCTTAAGGACTCTGGGACTAGACGCAGATACGCAGTATTTT. The chain couples TRBV7-2 to TRBJ2-3, with 8 bases matching TRBD2. From germline, CDR1 is SGHTA and CDR2 FQGNSA. CDR3 length: 17 amino acids. The V segment lost 2 bases and the J segment 4 bases; nucleotides outside the gene matches: 11.

The V call is TRBV28, the J call TRBJ1-5; D perhaps matches TRBD1 (5 bases). The germline gives CDR1 MDHEN, CDR2 SYDVKM. This CDR3 contains 14 residues. Trimming stripped 5 bases from V and 4 bases from J, with 12 bases between. Here the CDR3 DNA reads TGTGCCAGCAGTCACGACAGTTGGAATCAGCCCCAGCATTTT. It yields the protein CASSHDSWNQPQHF.

This chain connects TRBV20-1 to TRBJ2-5, with TRBD1 as a possible D gene (6 bases). Germline-derived CDR1 and CDR2 are DFQATT and SNEGSKA (reference sequence). The CDR3 is 15 residues long. Trimming took 0 bases from V and 1 from J, leaving 12 bases between them. The CDR3 bases are TGCAGTGCTAGAGAGTCTCAGGGGTTCCAAGAGACCCAGTACTTC. This sequence encodes CSARESQGFQETQYF.

The chain couples TRBV10-3 to TRBJ2-2; D uncertain. This CDR3 region has 16 residues. V lost 2 bases, J lost 1 base, and 11 bases lay in between. CDR1 is ENHRY, CDR2 SYGVKD, per germline. The CDR3 coding sequence is TGTGCCATCAGTGAGACAGTCGATAAGAACACCGGGGAGCTGTTTTTT. This codes for CAISETVDKNTGELFF.

This clonotype came up a few times. The chain has TRBV25-1 and TRBJ2-5; tentatively, D is TRBD1 or TRBD2 (5 bases each). This CDR3 comprises 14 residues. Germline CDR1 is MGHDK and CDR2 is SYGVNS. V was cut by 1 base and J by 2 bases, with 8 bases left in between. The CDR3 coding sequence is TGTGCCAGCAGTGAATTGGGACGTCAAGAGACCCAGTACTTC. Amino acids: CASSELGRQETQYF.

Sample share makes this clonotype medium-sized. The V call is TRBV20-1, the J call TRBJ2-1; 10 bases match TRBD2. V shed 8 bases and J 10 bases; nucleotides not matched to a gene: 5. Germline CDR1 is DFQATT and CDR2 is SNEGSKA (reference sequence). The CDR3 is made up of 11 amino acids. This CDR3 is CSLDSGREQFF. The CDR3 nucleotides read TGCAGTCTTGATAGCGGGAGGGAGCAGTTCTTC.

The chain has TRBV6-1 and TRBJ1-2; D gene uncertain. The V end lost 7 bases, the J end lost 3 bases, and 15 bases lay between the germline ends. The CDR3 runs to 14 residues. CDR1 and CDR2 from the germline V gene are MNHNS and SASEGT. In DNA form, the CDR3 reads TGTGCCAGCAAAAGGGTGGAGGGATACTATGGCTACACCTTC. This sequence encodes CASKRVEGYYGYTF.

In this sample, this clonotype turned up once. The V and J genes are TRBV11-1 and TRBJ2-5; D uncertain. Looked up from germline, CDR1 is SGHAT and CDR2 is FQDESV (reference sequence). The CDR3 length is 16 residues. V lost 5 bases and J lost 5, with 21 bases in between. CDR3 DNA: TGTGCCAGCAGCAGGGAAAGGAGTTGGAGTCTGGAGACCCAGTACTTC. Protein sequence: CASSRERSWSLETQYF.

The rearrangement links TRBV7-8 to TRBJ2-5; D unresolved. Germline V gene sequence: CDR1 SGHVS, CDR2 FQNEAQ. This CDR3 has 9 residues. Trimming left V 11 bases short and J 1 base short, with 2 bases between. The CDR3 here is CAPQETQYF. The CDR3 bases are TGTGCCCCCCAAGAGACCCAGTACTTC.